This T cell receptor beta chain was observed in a study of a mutant IDH1 vaccine in newly diagnosed glioma. Study-level background: Pretreatment consisted of radiotherapy, temozolomide, or both, with most receiving both. V12 took place at week 35, and V13 at week 47. General study points: Immune responses induced by vaccination arose in about 93% of the patients.

TCRdb keeps only in-frame clones here, not all; method: immunoSEQ multiplex PCR. The sample lists 34,000 or so clones; about 80% were seen once. Sample time point: week 35, safety follow-up. With topical imiquimod, each dose of the vaccine consisted of 300 ug of mutant IDH1 20-mer peptide. Deletions cut 3 bases from V and 4 bases from J, with 18 bases between. This CDR3 is 16 amino acids long. A single count supports this clone. Its antigen is not known. The receptor comes from a man aged 30-40 years with glioma. The chain combines TRBV23-1 with TRBJ1-1; D is unresolved. Being an ORF, TRBV23-1 has a function that is uncertain. The specimen comprised PBMCs, sampled from a glioma patient whose treatment included an IDH1 peptide vaccine. This chain's CDR3 is CASSHPMGRGATEAFF. The CDR3 coding sequence is TGCGCCAGCAGTCACCCCATGGGTCGCGGAGCCACTGAAGCTTTCTTT.